Below, 27 T cell receptor beta chains from the same sample are listed, as sequenced in a study of cytomegalovirus exposure and HLA in healthy donors. PCR involved 60 Vbeta and 13 Jbeta primers. Libraries were prepared by immunoSEQ multiplex PCR; TCRdb keeps only in-frame clonotypes and omits some of them. This repertoire shows 120,000 or so clones, about four fifths found once; its top ten account for 9% to 9.5%. Material: PBMCs. All receptors come from a woman aged 50 to 65 in good health and CMV-seropositive.

In DNA, the CDR3 is TGTGCCTGGAGTCTGGGGACTAGCGGTTACGAGCAGTACTTC. Protein sequence: CAWSLGTSGYEQYF. The rearrangement uses TRBV30 and TRBJ2-7; 11 bases are shared with TRBD2. The CDR3 has 14 amino acids. The V segment lost 2 bases and the J segment 4 bases; nucleotides outside the gene matches: 4. CDR1 and CDR2 (germline): GTSNPN, SVGIG (reference sequence).

This clone was detected only a few times. This CDR3 reads CASSQKGDQPQHF. The CDR3 DNA reads as TGCGCCAGCAGCCAAAAGGGGGACCAGCCCCAGCATTTT. The chain has TRBV4-3 and TRBJ1-5; perhaps TRBD1 as D (6 bases). The CDR3 is 13 residues long. Germline CDR1 and CDR2: LGHNA and YSLEER. With 2 bases removed from V and 7 bases from J, the gap between germline ends came to 9 bases.

The rearrangement joins TRBV30 to TRBJ1-1; 8 bases are a match to TRBD1. The CDR3 contains 12 residues. Germline-derived CDR1 and CDR2 are GTSNPN and SVGIG (reference sequence). V dropped 5 bases and J dropped 1; count of bases not matched to a gene: 0. CDR3 sequence: CAWDRGNTEAFF. The DNA of the CDR3 is TGTGCCTGGGACAGGGGGAACACTGAAGCTTTCTTT.

This clone was detected a few times. The rearrangement uses TRBV27 and TRBJ2-3, with D perhaps matching TRBD2 (6 bases). Germline CDR1 is MNHEY and CDR2 is SMNVEV (reference sequence). Trimming took off 3 bases at V and 0 bases at J, with 22 bases between the two ends. The CDR3 is 19 residues long. CDR3 residues: CASSFLFAGNGWSTDTQYF. The CDR3 DNA reads as TGTGCCAGCAGTTTTTTATTCGCGGGGAATGGATGGAGCACAGATACGCAGTATTTT.

This clone was detected only a few times. The rearrangement links TRBV6-6 to TRBJ1-1, with unresolved D. V lost 2 bases and J lost 5, with 6 bases in between. The germline V gene encodes CDR1 MNHNY and CDR2 SVGAGI (reference sequence). This CDR3 spans 12 amino acids. CDR3 sequence (DNA): TGTGCCAGCAGTTACGGCGGGACTGAAGCTTTCTTT. It encodes CASSYGGTEAFF.

This clone was seen only a few times. The V and J genes are TRBV5-6 and TRBJ1-2; D perhaps matches TRBD1 (6 bases). Germline CDR1 SGHDT, CDR2 YYEEEE. Trimming removed 3 bases from V and 2 bases from J, with 8 bases in between. The CDR3 is 13 residues long. The CDR3 DNA reads as TGTGCCAGCAGCTATGACAGGAACTATGGCTACACCTTC. Amino acid sequence: CASSYDRNYGYTF. Full variable domain (remainder filled in from reference TRBV5-6 and TRBJ1-2): DAGVTQSPTHLIKTRGQQVTLRCSPKSGHDTVSWYQQALGQGPQFIFQYYEEEERQRGNFPDRFSGHQFPNYSSELNVNALLLGDSALYLCASSYDRNYGYTFGSGTRLTVV.

This chain links TRBV5-4 with TRBJ1-1, with 7 bases identical to TRBD1. Looked up from germline, CDR1 is SGHNT and CDR2 is YYREEE (reference sequence). This CDR3 region has 14 residues. J gave up 4 bases and V 4 bases, and 7 bases lay outside the gene matches. The CDR3 loop is CASSETGKFTEAFF. CDR3 sequence (DNA): TGTGCCAGCAGCGAGACAGGGAAATTCACTGAAGCTTTCTTT.

The chain links TRBV6-1 to TRBJ1-5, with 7 bases fitting TRBD1. The germline V gene has CDR1 MNHNS and CDR2 SASEGT. The CDR3 covers 17 residues. V lost 1 base and J lost 0; bases outside the gene matches: 6. As DNA, the CDR3 is TGTGCCAGCAGTGAAGACAGGGGCGGGTATAGCAATCAGCCCCAGCATTTT. Its translation: CASSEDRGGYSNQPQHF.

This rearrangement joins TRBV5-6 to TRBJ1-2; 7 bases fit TRBD1. Germline loops: CDR1 SGHDT, CDR2 YYEEEE. The CDR3 loop spans 15 amino acids. The V segment lost 2 bases and the J segment 5 bases; nucleotides outside the gene matches: 9. CDR3 bases: TGTGCCAGCAGCTTCCGGGACAGAGGGAAGTATGGCTACACCTTC. It codes for CASSFRDRGKYGYTF. Full variable domain (remainder filled in from reference TRBV5-6 and TRBJ1-2): DAGVTQSPTHLIKTRGQQVTLRCSPKSGHDTVSWYQQALGQGPQFIFQYYEEEERQRGNFPDRFSGHQFPNYSSELNVNALLLGDSALYLCASSFRDRGKYGYTFGSGTRLTVV.

There are a few counts of this clone. The rearrangement uses TRBV5-1 and TRBJ2-3, with D maybe TRBD1 (5 bases). This CDR3 has 16 residues. Germline lookup yields CDR1 SGHRS and CDR2 YFSETQ. V lost 0 bases to trimming and J lost 2 bases, with 13 bases between them. Here the CDR3 DNA reads TGCGCCAGCAGCTTGGAGGGGCAGGGCGACACAGATACGCAGTATTTT. Its protein product is CASSLEGQGDTDTQYF.

The chain uses TRBV14 and TRBJ1-2; 7 bases are a match to TRBD1. CDR3 length: 15 amino acids. Germline CDR1 and CDR2: SGHDN and FVKESK. Trimming took 4 bases from V and 3 from J; bases not matched to a gene: 8. The CDR3 DNA follows: TGTGCCAGCAGCCCCGAGCGAGGGACAGACTATGGCTACACCTTC. It is translated as CASSPERGTDYGYTF.

The chain combines TRBV2 with TRBJ2-7; 8 positions agree with TRBD2. Germline V lookup: CDR1 SNHLY, CDR2 FYNNEI. This CDR3 comprises 14 residues. Trimming removed 9 bases from V and 5 bases from J; junction bases left unmatched: 12. CDR3 nucleotides: TGTGCCAGTAAAGAGCGGGAGTATCCCCACGAGCAGTACTTC. Residues: CASKEREYPHEQYF. The full variable domain, completed using reference TRBV2 and TRBJ2-7, is EPEVTQTPSHQVTQMGQEVILRCVPISNHLYFYWYRQILGQKVEFLVSFYNNEISEKSEIFDDQFSVERPDGSNFTLKIRSTKLEDSAMYFCASKEREYPHEQYFGPGTRLTVT.

The V gene is TRBV5-5, the J gene TRBJ2-7; weak D call: TRBD2 (7 bases). CDR1 SGHKS and CDR2 YYEKEE come from the germline V gene (reference sequence). This CDR3 spans 15 amino acids. The V end lost 3 bases, the J end lost 3 bases, and 16 bases lay between the germline ends. CDR3 bases: TGTGCCAGCAGCTGGGGGGCTAGCGGCCTCTACGAGCAGTACTTC. Translation: CASSWGASGLYEQYF.

This clone was counted only a few times. V and J are TRBV21-1 and TRBJ1-4; the tabulated D call, TRBD1, remains unverified against the DNA. TRBV21-1 is annotated as a pseudogene. The CDR3 contains 16 residues. The CDR3 is CASSKEKTGWVEKLFF. CDR3 sequence (DNA): TGTGCCAGCAGCAAAGAGAAGACAGGGTGGGTTGAAAAACTGTTTTTT.

This chain links TRBV19 with TRBJ1-2, with 8 bases identical to TRBD1. Trimming at V came to 5 bases and at J to 4 bases, leaving 9 bases not matched to a gene. The germline gives CDR1 LNHDA, CDR2 SQIVND (reference sequence). This CDR3 comprises 15 residues. The CDR3 here is CASSWIRGPGYGYTF. CDR3 nucleotides: TGTGCCAGTAGTTGGATCAGGGGGCCGGGCTATGGCTACACCTTC.

This sequence joins TRBV5-4 and TRBJ1-1; the D gene is possibly TRBD1 (5 bases). Germline V gene data show CDR1 as SGHNT and CDR2 as YYREEE (reference sequence). The V and J ends lost 3 bases and 1 base respectively, with 13 bases between them. The CDR3 consists of 15 residues. The CDR3 spells CASSSPNDRNTEAFF. CDR3 DNA: TGTGCCAGCAGCTCCCCAAATGACAGGAACACTGAAGCTTTCTTT.

The chain couples TRBV6-5 to TRBJ2-2; 10 bases map to TRBD1. CDR3 length: 15 amino acids. V was clipped by 8 bases and J by 4 bases; unmatched bases: 7. The germline V gene encodes CDR1 MNHEY and CDR2 SVGAGI. CDR3 DNA sequence: TGTGCCAGCGGGGGGACAGGGGTAATCACCGGGGAGCTGTTTTTT. It yields the protein CASGGTGVITGELFF.

This sequence joins TRBV19 and TRBJ2-2; 11 bases fit TRBD2. The CDR3 totals 16 residues. The J segment lost 7 bases and the V segment lost 7 bases, leaving 11 bases of the junction unmatched. CDR1 LNHDA and CDR2 SQIVND come from the germline V gene (reference sequence). The CDR3 here is CASTSLAGGRGGELFF. The CDR3 region has the DNA TGTGCCAGTACCTCTCTAGCGGGGGGACGAGGCGGGGAGCTGTTTTTT.

This clone has just a few counts. The chain links TRBV5-4 to TRBJ1-1; D gene uncertain. The CDR3 is made up of 15 amino acids. V gave up 0 bases and J gave up 0 bases, with 9 bases separating them. Germline V gene sequence: CDR1 SGHNT, CDR2 YYREEE (reference sequence). As DNA, the CDR3 is TGTGCCAGCAGCTTGGCAGGCGTCTTGAACACTGAAGCTTTCTTT. It translates to CASSLAGVLNTEAFF.

This chain joins TRBV4-2 and TRBJ1-2; 7 bases are a match to TRBD1. This CDR3 spans 16 amino acids. Trimming took 0 bases from V and 4 from J; bases not matched to a gene: 8. From germline, CDR1 is LGHNA and CDR2 YNFKEQ. CDR3 loop: CASSQEGTASLYGYTF. The CDR3 coding sequence is TGTGCCAGCAGCCAAGAAGGGACAGCCTCCCTCTATGGCTACACCTTC.

This chain uses TRBV19 with TRBJ2-3; TRBD1 agrees at 10 bases. The trim removed 5 bases at V and 5 bases at J, leaving 4 bases unmatched. This CDR3 spans 14 amino acids. Per the germline V gene, CDR1 is LNHDA and CDR2 is SQIVND (reference sequence). CDR3 coding DNA: TGTGCCAGTAGTGAGACAGGGGGCATAGATACGCAGTATTTT. Translation gives CASSETGGIDTQYF.

The rearrangement joins TRBV7-3 to TRBJ2-1, with TRBD2 identical over 15 bases. V lost 4 bases to trimming and J lost 7 bases; unmatched junction nucleotides: 5. Germline V lookup: CDR1 SGHTA, CDR2 FQGTGA. The CDR3 consists of 16 residues. CDR3 sequence reads: CASSSPGTSGRNEQFF. CDR3 nucleotide sequence: TGTGCCAGCAGCTCGCCCGGGACTAGCGGGAGGAATGAGCAGTTCTTC.

The chain employs TRBV7-9 and TRBJ1-3; 7 nucleotides align to TRBD1. CDR3 length equals 14 residues. V shed 5 bases, J shed 1 base, and the junction held 2 bases outside the gene matches. Per germline, CDR1 SEHNR and CDR2 FQNEAQ (reference sequence). The CDR3 DNA reads TGTGCCAGCAGCGAACAGGGGTCTGGAAACACCATATATTTT. The encoded protein is CASSEQGSGNTIYF.

The rearrangement uses TRBV18 and TRBJ2-7, with 7 positions matching TRBD1. The CDR3 loop spans 14 amino acids. Germline V gene sequence: CDR1 KGHSH, CDR2 LQKENI. The V and J ends lost 2 bases and 4 bases, in that order; junction bases with no gene match: 5. The CDR3 nucleotides are TGTGCCAGCTCACCAAAGACAGGGAAGTACGAGCAGTACTTC. This codes for CASSPKTGKYEQYF.

J is TRBJ2-1 and V is TRBV19; D call uncertain. Looked up from germline, CDR1 is LNHDA and CDR2 is SQIVND (reference sequence). The CDR3 is made up of 16 amino acids. Trimming cost V 6 bases and J 0 bases, with 15 bases left between them. The CDR3 loop is CASRRLPPSSYNEQFF. For the CDR3, the DNA is TGTGCCAGTAGACGACTCCCACCTAGCTCCTACAATGAGCAGTTCTTC.

This chain uses TRBV6-5 with TRBJ2-5; D unresolved. Germline-derived CDR1 and CDR2 are MNHEY and SVGAGI. Trimming removed 0 bases at V and 2 bases at J, with 10 bases between. The CDR3 spans 15 residues. The CDR3 DNA reads as TGTGCCAGCAGTTACTCGTTAGAGCGACAAGAGACCCAGTACTTC. Amino acid sequence: CASSYSLERQETQYF.

This sequence joins TRBV6-1 and TRBJ2-1, with 13 nucleotides matching TRBD2. CDR1 and CDR2 from the germline V gene are MNHNS and SASEGT. The V and J ends lost 4 bases and 2 bases, in that order; junction bases with no gene match: 11. CDR3 length: 19 residues. CDR3 bases: TGTGCCAGCAGTGGCCGGACTAGCGGGAGTCGGGGCACCTACAATGAGCAGTTCTTC. Its protein is CASSGRTSGSRGTYNEQFF.